This TCR beta chain is drawn from a study of vaccination effects on CD4 cells after COVID-19. Libraries were prepared by immunoSEQ multiplex PCR; TCRdb keeps only in-frame clonotypes and omits some of them. The table lists roughly 60,000 clones, about 72% of them singletons. The CDR3 is 15 amino acids. Germline trimming cut 7 bases from V and 2 bases from J; bases unmatched to any gene: 5. Per the germline V gene, CDR1 is SNHLY and CDR2 is FYNNEI. Researchers isolated CD4+ T cells once 9 to 11 days of culture had elapsed. On this clone: Its antigen is not identified.

This sequence was found in a human donor who had a prior SARS-CoV-2 infection. The sample was CD4+ T cells from PBMCs cultured without peptide, taken before COVID-19 vaccination. The V call is TRBV2, the J call TRBJ2-6, with 7 bases that match TRBD2. The CDR3 loop is CASMRERAGANVLTF. The CDR3 DNA sequence: TGTGCCAGCATGCGGGAGAGGGCTGGGGCCAACGTCCTGACTTTC.